This TCR beta chain was recovered during a study of neoadjuvant nivolumab and ipilimumab in lung cancer. The wider study: Patients got nivolumab 3 mg/kg on days 1, 15 and 29; combination added ipilimumab 1 mg/kg day 1. Study findings and constraints: Resected-tumor TCR richness correlated positively with pretherapy blood richness.

Trimming took off 0 bases at V and 8 bases at J, with 13 bases between the two ends. CDR1 is PRHDT and CDR2 is FYEKMQ in the germline V gene (reference sequence). This CDR3 has 15 residues. This clone was seen only once. Its antigen is currently unknown. Some clones are missing from TCRdb's copy, which holds only in-frame ones; the method was immunoSEQ multiplex PCR. This sample yields some 3,500 clones, of which over 70% are seen a single time; 1.3% to 1.5% belongs to the top ten. The rearrangement uses TRBV13 and TRBJ1-4, with D perhaps matching TRBD1 (5 bases). This receptor was taken from an adult with non-small cell lung cancer. The material was peripheral blood, obtained after neoadjuvant nivolumab, alone or with ipilimumab, at or shortly before surgery. The CDR3 loop reads CASSLGWGFGEKLFF. In DNA form, the CDR3 reads TGTGCCAGCAGCTTAGGATGGGGGTTCGGGGAAAAACTGTTTTTT.